Here is one T cell receptor beta chain with its context. Its antigen is not known. This entry belongs to a study of cytomegalovirus exposure and HLA in healthy donors. Whole-study findings and limits: The study flagged 150 to 200 TCR beta chains as cytomegalovirus-associated. Most TCR beta V segments were productive about 90% or about 30% of the time in an earlier analysis.

Each donor was nominally healthy when sampled (though unrecorded immune exposures were likely). The germline V gene has CDR1 MGHDK and CDR2 SYGVNS. CDR3 length: 14 residues. The V gene lost 1 base and the J gene lost 3 bases, with 9 bases spanning the gap. Primers for the PCR totalled 60 Vbeta and 13 Jbeta. TCRdb's copy holds only in-frame clones and misses some; the assay was immunoSEQ multiplex PCR. The sample lists 130,000 to 150,000 clones; around 84% were seen once. Sequenced material: PBMCs. The TCR sequence derives from a man aged 40-55 years in good health and CMV-seropositive. The chain has TRBV25-1 and TRBJ2-5; a weak D match, TRBD1 (6 bases). CDR3 protein: CASSEWGQEETQYF. The DNA of the CDR3 is TGTGCCAGCAGTGAATGGGGACAAGAAGAGACCCAGTACTTC. The complete variable domain, with remaining parts taken from reference TRBV25-1 and TRBJ2-5, reads EADIYQTPRYLVIGTGKKITLECSQTMGHDKMYWYQQDPGMELHLIHYSYGVNSTEKGDLSSESTVSRIRTEHFPLTLESARPSHTSQYLCASSEWGQEETQYFGPGTRLLVL.